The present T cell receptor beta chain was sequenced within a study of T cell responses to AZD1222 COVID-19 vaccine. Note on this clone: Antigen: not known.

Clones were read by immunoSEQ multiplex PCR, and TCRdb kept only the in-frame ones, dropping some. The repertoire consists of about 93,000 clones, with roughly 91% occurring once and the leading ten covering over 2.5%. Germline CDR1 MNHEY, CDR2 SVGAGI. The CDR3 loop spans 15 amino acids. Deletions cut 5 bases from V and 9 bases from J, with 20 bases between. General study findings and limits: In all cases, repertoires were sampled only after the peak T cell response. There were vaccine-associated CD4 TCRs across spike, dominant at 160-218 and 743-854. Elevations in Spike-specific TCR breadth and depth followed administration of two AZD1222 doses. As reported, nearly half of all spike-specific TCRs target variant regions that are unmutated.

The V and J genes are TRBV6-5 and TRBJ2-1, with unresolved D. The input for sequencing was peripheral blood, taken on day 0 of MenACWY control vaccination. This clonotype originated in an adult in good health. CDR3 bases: TGTGCCAGCAGTCGGAGTATTCAGATGGGCCTTGAGCAGTTCTTC. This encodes CASSRSIQMGLEQFF.